This TCR beta chain was observed in a study of human T cells and chemical hapten exposure. Across the study: Patients were given diphenylcyclopropenone on the scalp weekly across the approximately 24-week study. The study's findings and limits: Among TCRs, those above 1 in 1000 frequency were unaffected by DPC sensitization.

There are a few counts of this clonotype. As yet, its antigen is unknown. The time point here: pre-sensitization, week 0. Treatment defined: therapeutic diphenylcyclopropenone sensitization with weekly scalp DPC. Each donor was an alopecia patient between 18 and 70 years of age who qualified for DPC. The CDR3 extends over 14 amino acids. Trimming at V came to 8 bases and at J to 1 base, leaving 6 bases not matched to a gene. Per the germline V gene, CDR1 is LGHDT and CDR2 is YNNKEL (reference sequence). In the original analysis: Some 100,000 TCRs per sample was the median, with a range of roughly 23,224 to 750,000. TCRdb passed the RACE reads through MiXCR, listing each CDR3 protein once. The authors' filters were not applied to this entry. The table lists some 110,000 distinct CDR3 sequences, more than 10% of them singletons.

Sample: whole blood, taken in connection with sensitization to the hapten diphenylcyclopropenone (DPC). The chain combines TRBV3-1 with TRBJ2-3; TRBD1 matches 7 bases. This sequence originates from a woman aged 45-65 years with alopecia areata. Some clones in this sample may be carry-over from other donors' samples. CDR3 in DNA: TGTGCCAGCTGCATGAGGGGGCGCACAGATACGCAGTATTTT. This sequence encodes CASCMRGRTDTQYF.